Listed here are 26 T cell receptor beta chains from one sample, sequenced in a study of blood T cell repertoires in COVID-19. Produced via immunoSEQ multiplex PCR; TCRdb's table is partial and in-frame only. The sample shows about 150,000 clones, around four fifths of them seen only once. The sample taken for sequencing was peripheral blood. The source is a woman aged 40 to 50 with active or convalescent COVID-19.

CDR3 protein: CASSLGGRNTGELFF. In nucleotides, the CDR3 is TGTGCCAGCAGCTTAGGGGGCCGAAACACCGGGGAGCTGTTTTTT. The chain is built from TRBV11-3 and TRBJ2-2; possible D gene TRBD1, 5 bases. Germline CDR1 and CDR2: SGHNT and YENEEA. V lost 1 base and J lost 2, with 8 bases in between. The CDR3 loop spans 15 amino acids. Supplemented by reference TRBV11-3 and TRBJ2-2, the full variable domain reads EAGVVQSPRYKIIEKKQPVAFWCNPISGHNTLYWYLQNLGQGPELLIRYENEEAVDDSQLPKDRFSAERLKGVDSTLKIQPAELGDSAVYLCASSLGGRNTGELFFGEGSRLTVL.

This clone was observed a handful of times. V gene TRBV5-6 combines with J gene TRBJ2-1, with 7 bases identical to TRBD2. CDR1 and CDR2 (germline): SGHDT, YYEEEE. V shed 0 bases, J shed 4 bases, and the junction held 7 bases outside the gene matches. The CDR3 is made up of 16 amino acids. The CDR3 reads CASSLVGAGVYNEQFF. The CDR3 DNA is TGTGCCAGCAGCTTGGTTGGGGCGGGGGTATACAATGAGCAGTTCTTC.

The gene calls are TRBV5-6 and TRBJ2-6; D gene uncertain. V was shortened by 4 bases and J by 3 bases, with 14 bases between the two germline ends. This CDR3 region has 16 residues. Germline values: CDR1 SGHDT, CDR2 YYEEEE. This CDR3 reads CASSLVMVYGANVLTF. As DNA, the CDR3 is TGTGCCAGCAGCCTAGTAATGGTTTATGGGGCCAACGTCCTGACTTTC.

The V call is TRBV6-5, the J call TRBJ1-1, with 8 bases matching TRBD1. The CDR3 sequence is 14 residues long. From germline, CDR1 is MNHEY and CDR2 SVGAGI. V was pared by 2 bases and J by 5 bases, with 4 bases of the junction left unmatched. The CDR3 loop reads CASSYTGGVTEAFF. The DNA for the CDR3 is TGTGCCAGCAGTTACACAGGGGGGGTTACTGAAGCTTTCTTT.

The chain uses TRBV6-2 or TRBV6-3 and TRBJ1-2, with D unresolved. CDR1 MNHEY and CDR2 SVGEGT come from the germline V gene. The CDR3 consists of 14 residues. Between the trimmed V and J ends, which lost 0 bases and 4 bases, there was a span of 9 bases. CDR3 sequence reads: CASSYSAVFYGYTF. The DNA for the CDR3 is TGTGCCAGCAGTTACTCGGCAGTTTTCTATGGCTACACCTTC.

The V gene is TRBV28, the J gene TRBJ1-1; 7 positions match TRBD1. The ends lost 4 bases at V and 5 bases at J; junction bases unmatched: 10. Germline lookup yields CDR1 MDHEN and CDR2 SYDVKM. The CDR3 has 15 residues. CDR3 sequence reads: CASSSTLRGLTEAFF. CDR3 nucleotides: TGTGCCAGCAGTTCCACTTTAAGGGGGCTTACTGAAGCTTTCTTT.

This rearrangement joins TRBV13 to TRBJ2-2; a weak D match, TRBD2 (6 bases). V lost 7 bases and J 3 bases, leaving 12 bases between the germline ends. Germline CDR1 is PRHDT and CDR2 is FYEKMQ (reference sequence). CDR3 length equals 14 residues. In nucleotides, the CDR3 is TGTGCCAGCAAGGGAGGCCTGGACACCGGGGAGCTGTTTTTT. Its translation is CASKGGLDTGELFF.

This chain connects TRBV7-9 to TRBJ2-2; a weak D match, TRBD2 (5 bases). The CDR3 spans 16 residues. Trimming left V 0 bases short and J 1 base short, with 9 bases between. Germline assignment: CDR1 SEHNR and CDR2 FQNEAQ (reference sequence). In DNA, the CDR3 is TGTGCCAGCAGCTTAGCCCTGAGCGGGAACACCGGGGAGCTGTTTTTT. Protein product: CASSLALSGNTGELFF. Looking up the rest from reference TRBV7-9 and TRBJ2-2 gives the full variable domain: DTGVSQNPRHKITKRGQNVTFRCDPISEHNRLYWYRQTLGQGPEFLTYFQNEAQLEKSRLLSDRFSAERPKGSFSTLEIQRTEQGDSAMYLCASSLALSGNTGELFFGEGSRLTVL.

This chain connects TRBV11-3 to TRBJ2-1; 9 positions match TRBD2. Germline V lookup: CDR1 SGHNT, CDR2 YENEEA. The CDR3 is 14 residues long. J gave up 4 bases and V 5 bases, and 3 bases lay outside the gene matches. CDR3 protein: CASSQTSGYNEQFF. The CDR3 DNA reads as TGTGCCAGCAGCCAGACTAGCGGATACAATGAGCAGTTCTTC. Looking up the rest from reference TRBV11-3 and TRBJ2-1 gives the full variable domain: EAGVVQSPRYKIIEKKQPVAFWCNPISGHNTLYWYLQNLGQGPELLIRYENEEAVDDSQLPKDRFSAERLKGVDSTLKIQPAELGDSAVYLCASSQTSGYNEQFFGPGTRLTVL.

This rearrangement joins TRBV28 to TRBJ2-2; 7 bases align to TRBD2. With 5 bases clipped from V and 4 bases from J, the junction kept 7 bases outside the gene matches. Germline V gives CDR1 MDHEN, CDR2 SYDVKM. The CDR3 consists of 15 residues. DNA for the CDR3: TGTGCCAGCAGTACTCGGGACTATATCACCGGGGAGCTGTTTTTT. Amino acid sequence: CASSTRDYITGELFF.

The chain is built from TRBV19 and TRBJ2-1, with TRBD2 matching over 8 bases. Germline assignment: CDR1 LNHDA and CDR2 SQIVND (reference sequence). Losses at the gene ends were 4 bases for V and 4 bases for J; bases not matched to a gene: 6. CDR3 length: 15 amino acids. The CDR3 sequence: CASSTRLAQYNEQFF. CDR3 bases: TGTGCCAGTAGTACCCGACTAGCGCAGTACAATGAGCAGTTCTTC.

This chain connects TRBV6-5 to TRBJ1-2; D gene ambiguous. The CDR3 is 13 residues long. With 2 bases removed from V and 7 bases from J, the gap between germline ends came to 11 bases. The germline V gene has CDR1 MNHEY and CDR2 SVGAGI. CDR3 coding DNA: TGTGCCAGCAGTTACAACGTCCAGCGTGGCTACACCTTC. Its translation is CASSYNVQRGYTF.

This chain connects TRBV24-1 to TRBJ2-5, with 9 bases that match TRBD1. J lost 1 base, V lost 3 bases, and 2 bases had no gene match. Germline-derived CDR1 and CDR2 are KGHDR and SFDVKD. This CDR3 region has 15 residues. CDR3 sequence: CATSDDRGSQETQYF. CDR3 DNA: TGTGCCACCAGTGATGACAGGGGGTCCCAAGAGACCCAGTACTTC.

This chain connects TRBV30 to TRBJ2-7; 9 positions match TRBD2. V was pared by 0 bases and J by 7 bases, with 7 bases of the junction left unmatched. The CDR3 is 14 residues long. Germline V lookup: CDR1 GTSNPN, CDR2 SVGIG (reference sequence). CDR3 bases: TGTGCCTGGAGTGTATTAGCGGGAGTTCGAGAGCAGTACTTC. Amino acid sequence: CAWSVLAGVREQYF.

This clone was seen just once. The chain uses TRBV18 and TRBJ2-2; 7 bases match TRBD2. The junction had 9 bases not matched to a gene; V was cut back by 3 bases and J by 2 bases. Germline V gene lookup returns CDR1 KGHSH and CDR2 LQKENI. The CDR3 has 17 residues. CDR3 in amino acids: CASSPLRRGINTGELFF. CDR3 in DNA: TGTGCCAGCTCACCCCTAAGGCGGGGGATAAACACCGGGGAGCTGTTTTTT.

The genes are TRBV28 and TRBJ1-2; D might be TRBD1 (5 bases). V lost 7 bases, J lost 5 bases, and 17 bases lay in between. Looked up from germline, CDR1 is MDHEN and CDR2 is SYDVKM. The CDR3 spans 14 residues. Written as DNA, the CDR3 is TGTGCCAGCACCCCAGGGTATGGAGAGTATGGCTACACCTTC. This gives the protein CASTPGYGEYGYTF.

This clone was counted a single time. The genes are TRBV7-2 and TRBJ2-7; 8 bases match TRBD2. Per the germline V gene, CDR1 is SGHTA and CDR2 is FQGNSA. The CDR3 length is 16 residues. The V gene end was trimmed by 5 bases and the J gene end by 7 bases; junction bases not matched to a gene: 16. Here the CDR3 DNA reads TGTGCCAGCAGCCCAAAGGCCAGCGGGAGACTGGTGGAGCAGTACTTC. It yields the protein CASSPKASGRLVEQYF.

As concerns this clone: Other DNA sequences in this sample translate to the same CDR3. The CDR3 sequence: CATSRDRGNYGYTF. Here the CDR3 DNA reads TGTGCCACCAGCAGAGATAGGGGGAACTATGGCTACACCTTC. The chain recombines TRBV15 with TRBJ1-2, with D tentatively TRBD1 (6 bases). Per the germline V gene, CDR1 is LNHNV and CDR2 is YYDKDF (reference sequence). V lost 0 bases to trimming and J lost 2 bases, with 7 bases between them. This CDR3 comprises 14 residues.

This clone showed up just once. This chain connects TRBV4-2 to TRBJ2-4, with 10 bases aligning to TRBD2. Germline loops: CDR1 LGHNA, CDR2 YNFKEQ. J lost 8 bases, V lost 1 base, and 14 bases had no gene match. There are 18 residues in the CDR3. The CDR3 sequence: CASSQGSLAGAARHIQYF. CDR3 nucleotides: TGTGCCAGCAGCCAAGGTAGCCTAGCGGGGGCCGCCCGTCACATTCAGTACTTC.

V and J are TRBV18 and TRBJ1-3, with D uncertain. Germline CDR1 is KGHSH and CDR2 is LQKENI. V was cut by 0 bases and J by 0 bases, with 9 bases left in between. CDR3 length: 16 amino acids. CDR3 region: CASSPPGRASGNTIYF. The DNA of the CDR3 is TGTGCCAGCTCACCACCAGGGAGGGCCTCTGGAAACACCATATATTTT.

The gene calls are TRBV5-4 and TRBJ2-7, with D unresolved. CDR3 size: 16 residues. The germline gives CDR1 SGHNT, CDR2 YYREEE (reference sequence). V shed 4 bases and J shed 3 bases, with 20 bases lying between them. The CDR3 is CASSAETTRRSYEQYF. The CDR3 coding sequence is TGTGCCAGCAGCGCAGAGACGACCAGACGGAGCTACGAGCAGTACTTC.

The chain combines TRBV6-5 with TRBJ1-1; maybe TRBD1 (5 bases). V was cut by 5 bases and J by 3 bases, with 10 bases left in between. Germline loops: CDR1 MNHEY, CDR2 SVGAGI. The CDR3 is 13 amino acids. The CDR3 DNA follows: TGTGCCAGCAGTCCCCAACAGGACACTGAAGCTTTCTTT. Its translation: CASSPQQDTEAFF.

The genes are TRBV18 and TRBJ1-5, with 8 bases fitting TRBD1. V dropped 3 bases and J dropped 7; count of bases not matched to a gene: 8. The CDR3 extends over 15 amino acids. Looked up from germline, CDR1 is KGHSH and CDR2 is LQKENI. The CDR3 here is CASSPGAGGRQPQHF. The CDR3 nucleotides are TGTGCCAGCTCACCGGGGGCAGGGGGCCGGCAGCCCCAGCATTTT.

J is TRBJ1-2 and V is TRBV3-1 (or the pseudogene TRBV3-2); D might be TRBD1 (5 bases). Looked up from germline, CDR1 is LGHDT and CDR2 is YNNKEL (reference sequence). The CDR3 spans 18 residues. V was trimmed by 1 base and J by 6 bases, leaving 24 bases between them. The DNA for the CDR3 is TGTGCCAGCAGCCAAGGGGTTTTAAGAAGGGGATTTTTGGATGGCTACACCTTC. This codes for CASSQGVLRRGFLDGYTF.

The chain has TRBV7-9 and TRBJ1-1; 7 bases align to TRBD1. V shed 5 bases and J 6 bases; nucleotides not matched to a gene: 9. The CDR3 length is 14 residues. Germline assignment: CDR1 SEHNR and CDR2 FQNEAQ (reference sequence). The CDR3 nucleotides read TGTGCCAGCAGCCGGGGCGACAGGGTAGCTGAAGCTTTCTTT. This sequence encodes CASSRGDRVAEAFF.

The V and J genes are TRBV6-5 and TRBJ1-2, with 7 positions matching TRBD1. The CDR3 extends over 15 amino acids. Germline trimming cut 6 bases from V and 0 bases from J; bases unmatched to any gene: 7. Germline assignment: CDR1 MNHEY and CDR2 SVGAGI. This CDR3 reads CASRHGQEANYGYTF. The DNA of the CDR3 is TGTGCCAGCAGACACGGACAGGAAGCTAACTATGGCTACACCTTC.